The entry below gives a single T cell receptor beta chain sequence along with its context. Its matching antigen is unknown. This may be a read error: a much more frequent sequence differs by one nucleotide. The CDR3 consists of 16 residues. Germline V gene sequence: CDR1 DFQATT, CDR2 SNEGSKA (reference sequence). The V gene end was trimmed by 5 bases and the J gene end by 5 bases; junction bases not matched to a gene: 15. The data belong to a study of glioma-infiltrating T cells. Study-wide findings and caveats: Tissue and blood shared very few CDR3 sequences.

The iRepertoire nested amplicon-rescue multiplex PCR amplified TCR alpha and beta CDR3s from RNA. A single record per CDR3 protein comes from TCRdb applying MiXCR to the multiplex PCR reads. The profile covers under 200,000 distinct CDR3 sequences, with more than 35% appearing a single time and roughly 5.2% taken by the ten largest. The receptor was derived from a human donor with low-grade glioma or glioblastoma, undergoing nonglioma brain surgery, or in good health (not recorded which). The genes are TRBV20-1 and TRBJ2-1, with TRBD2 matching over 7 bases. Source material: glioma tissue, nonneoplastic brain tissue, or PBMCs (not recorded which). CDR3 nucleotides: TGCAGTGCTCAGAGGTGGACTAGAGGGACTCACAATGAGCAGTTCTTC. Translation: CSAQRWTRGTHNEQFF.